The T cell receptor beta chain described here comes from a study of cytomegalovirus exposure and HLA in healthy donors. In germline, CDR1 is SGDLS, CDR2 YYNGEE. J lost 5 bases, V lost 3 bases, and 7 bases had no gene match. CDR3 length: 16 amino acids. Amplification used 60 Vbeta primers and 13 Jbeta primers. Assay used: immunoSEQ multiplex PCR; TCRdb lists only in-frame clones, some missing. The sample lists some 130,000 clones, more than 65% occurring once. Points from the study as a whole: Serostatus for CMV was the only available immune exposure information. 16,951 TCR beta sequences were associated with HLA alleles at 0.05 false discovery rate in a later analysis. Clonal expansion, a later analysis showed, was greater in HLA-associated TCR beta chains than in equally common others.

Regarding this clone: Antigen: not known.

The sequencing input was PBMCs. J is TRBJ2-5 and V is TRBV9, with 13 bases that match TRBD2. The clonotype comes from a woman in her sixties in good health and CMV-seropositive. Written as DNA, the CDR3 is TGTGCCAGCAGCGAGGGGGGGACTAGCGGGAAGGAGACCCAGTACTTC. The encoded protein is CASSEGGTSGKETQYF. Drawing the rest from reference TRBV9 and TRBJ2-5, the complete variable domain is DSGVTQTPKHLITATGQRVTLRCSPRSGDLSVYWYQQSLDQGLQFLIQYYNGEERAKGNILERFSAQQFPDLHSELNLSSLELGDSALYFCASSEGGTSGKETQYFGPGTRLLVL.